This TCR beta chain was sequenced during a study of blood T cell repertoires in COVID-19. Study-level background: Both acute and convalescent COVID-19 samples were obtained from the United States, Italy and Spain.

Cohort 3 recovered donors had two negative PCRs, clearance, or symptom resolution. The germline V and J ends were trimmed by 5 bases and 11 bases, with 15 bases remaining between them. The CDR3 is 12 residues long. CDR1 is MDHEN, CDR2 SYDVKM, per germline. Authors' data handling: Researchers report that nucleated cell counts were estimated from reference gene primer amplification. The protocol was immunoSEQ multiplex PCR, while the TCRdb copy is restricted to in-frame clones and leaves out a portion. Clonal size and the V and J genes are those of that table, whereas D and trimming came from the DNA. The sample holds around 470,000 clones, about 90% seen once.

The chain carries TRBV28 and TRBJ1-1; no reliable D call. The sample consisted of PBMCs or T cells enriched from blood (not recorded which). This sequence originates from a man younger than 35 who had recovered from COVID-19. CDR3 DNA: TGTGCCAGCAGTGAGCGGTCTCGTCGGGCTTTCTTT. This sequence encodes CASSERSRRAFF.